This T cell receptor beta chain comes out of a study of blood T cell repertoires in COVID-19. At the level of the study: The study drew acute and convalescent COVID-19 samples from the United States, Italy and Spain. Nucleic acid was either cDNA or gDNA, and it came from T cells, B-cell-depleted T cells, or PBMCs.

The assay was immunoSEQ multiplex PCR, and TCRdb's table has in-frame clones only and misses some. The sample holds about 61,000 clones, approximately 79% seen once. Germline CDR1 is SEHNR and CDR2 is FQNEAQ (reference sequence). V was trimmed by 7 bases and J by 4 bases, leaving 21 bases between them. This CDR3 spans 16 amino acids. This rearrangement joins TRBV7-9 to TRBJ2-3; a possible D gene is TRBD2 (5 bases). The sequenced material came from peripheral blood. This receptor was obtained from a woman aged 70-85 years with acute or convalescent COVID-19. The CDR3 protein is CASTSFRRYAADTQYF. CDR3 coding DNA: TGTGCCAGCACCTCTTTCCGGAGGTACGCGGCAGATACGCAGTATTTT.